The 25 T cell receptor beta chains reported below all come from one sample, sequenced in a study of control samples from healthy donors and cancer patients. Profiled with immunoSEQ multiplex PCR; TCRdb holds only in-frame clones, not every one. The sample gives 130,000 or so clones, about 88% of which show up once; roughly 3.2% is in the top ten. Source material: blood. The source of these receptors is a man aged 50 to 60 in good health.

A single count supports this clone. This chain joins TRBV28 and TRBJ2-7; maybe TRBD1 (5 bases). V was pared by 2 bases and J by 3 bases, with 11 bases between. This CDR3 is built from 14 residues. Germline V lookup: CDR1 MDHEN, CDR2 SYDVKM. The CDR3 nucleotides are TGTGCCAGCAGTTTAAGGGGATCCGTCTACGAGCAGTACTTC. Amino acids: CASSLRGSVYEQYF. Drawing the rest from reference TRBV28 and TRBJ2-7, the complete variable domain is DVKVTQSSRYLVKRTGEKVFLECVQDMDHENMFWYRQDPGLGLRLIYFSYDVKMKEKGDIPEGYSVSREKKERFSLILESASTNQTSMYLCASSLRGSVYEQYFGPGTRLTVT.

The chain employs TRBV20-1 and TRBJ2-5; possibly TRBD2 for D (6 bases). The CDR3 sequence is 12 residues long. The germline V and J ends were trimmed by 3 bases and 4 bases, with 9 bases remaining between them. Germline CDR1 reads DFQATT; CDR2 reads SNEGSKA (reference sequence). The chain's CDR3 is CSASRGVETQYF. CDR3 bases: TGCAGTGCTAGTCGCGGGGTAGAGACCCAGTACTTC.

The gene calls are TRBV27 and TRBJ1-1; D gene uncertain. This CDR3 comprises 15 residues. From germline, CDR1 is MNHEY and CDR2 SMNVEV (reference sequence). V lost 4 bases to trimming and J lost 1 base, with 13 bases between them. CDR3 protein: CASSSSWVGNTEAFF. The CDR3 bases are TGTGCCAGCAGTTCCAGCTGGGTGGGGAACACTGAAGCTTTCTTT.

The rearrangement links TRBV4-1 to TRBJ2-1; unclear D gene. The CDR3 runs 14 residues. V lost 3 bases and J lost 7, with 13 bases in between. Germline V lookup: CDR1 MGHRA, CDR2 YSYEKL. In DNA form, the CDR3 reads TGCGCCAGCAGCCATGCCCCTTTCGGAAATGAGCAGTTCTTC. It is translated as CASSHAPFGNEQFF.

The V call is TRBV4-1, the J call TRBJ1-5; 7 nucleotides match TRBD1. In germline, CDR1 is MGHRA, CDR2 YSYEKL. This CDR3 has 13 residues. Losses at the gene ends were 2 bases for V and 11 bases for J; bases not matched to a gene: 6. Here the CDR3 reads CASSQRGTVAQHF. CDR3 nucleotides: TGCGCCAGCAGCCAACGGGGGACAGTTGCCCAGCATTTT.

The V and J genes are TRBV7-9 and TRBJ2-2, with 12 bases matching TRBD1. Germline CDR1 SEHNR, CDR2 FQNEAQ (reference sequence). The CDR3 runs to 17 residues. Unmatched junction bases numbered 5, after V lost 2 bases and J lost 4 bases. The CDR3 bases are TGTGCCAGCAGCTTACTACCGGGACAGGGGGCCACCGGGGAGCTGTTTTTT. Protein sequence: CASSLLPGQGATGELFF.

This rearrangement joins TRBV3-1 (or the pseudogene TRBV3-2) to TRBJ1-1, with 7 bases matching TRBD1. Germline loops: CDR1 LGHDT, CDR2 YNNKEL (reference sequence). The CDR3 extends over 14 amino acids. After removal of 3 bases from V and 11 bases from J, the junction contained 12 bases not matched to a gene. The CDR3 protein is CASSQETGLRAAFF. Written as DNA, the CDR3 is TGTGCCAGCAGCCAGGAGACAGGGCTCCGCGCGGCTTTCTTT.

This chain connects TRBV11-3 to TRBJ2-2; D is ambiguous. The CDR3 spans 16 residues. The germline V gene encodes CDR1 SGHNT and CDR2 YENEEA. The ends were cut back, 1 base at V and 0 bases at J, with 9 bases in the middle. CDR3 coding DNA: TGTGCCAGCAGCTTAGTCAGTTTCGCGAACACCGGGGAGCTGTTTTTT. Its translation is CASSLVSFANTGELFF.

The chain carries TRBV7-8 and TRBJ2-7, with D perhaps matching TRBD1 (5 bases). Germline CDR1 reads SGHVS; CDR2 reads FQNEAQ. V was clipped by 2 bases and J by 0 bases, with 11 bases between them. CDR3 size: 15 residues. In nucleotides, the CDR3 is TGTGCCAGCAGCTTATTGTACAGGAGCTCCTACGAGCAGTACTTC. This encodes CASSLLYRSSYEQYF.

The rearrangement links TRBV6-5 to TRBJ1-5; TRBD1 matches at 9 bases. Trimming took 0 bases from V and 7 from J; bases not matched to a gene: 4. Germline values: CDR1 MNHEY, CDR2 SVGAGI. The CDR3 is 15 amino acids. In nucleotides, the CDR3 is TGTGCCAGCAGTTACTCACAGGGGGCCGGACAGCCCCAGCATTTT. Translating gives CASSYSQGAGQPQHF.

V gene TRBV7-9 combines with J gene TRBJ1-1; no clear D. CDR1 is SEHNR and CDR2 is FQNEAQ in the germline V gene (reference sequence). The CDR3 is 13 amino acids. V was shortened by 2 bases and J by 6 bases, with 10 bases between the two germline ends. CDR3 sequence reads: CASSLSFSAEAFF. Here the CDR3 DNA reads TGTGCCAGCAGCTTATCGTTTAGTGCTGAAGCTTTCTTT. Drawing the rest from reference TRBV7-9 and TRBJ1-1, the complete variable domain is DTGVSQNPRHKITKRGQNVTFRCDPISEHNRLYWYRQTLGQGPEFLTYFQNEAQLEKSRLLSDRFSAERPKGSFSTLEIQRTEQGDSAMYLCASSLSFSAEAFFGQGTRLTVV.

The chain links TRBV7-9 to TRBJ2-7; 8 bases are a match to TRBD1. CDR3 length equals 16 residues. Trimming removed 5 bases from V and 2 bases from J; junction bases left unmatched: 11. The germline CDR1 and CDR2 sequences are SEHNR and FQNEAQ (reference sequence). The CDR3 DNA sequence: TGTGCCAGCAGCCAAATCCAAGGACAGGGCACCTACGAGCAGTACTTC. This codes for CASSQIQGQGTYEQYF. Based on the CDR3 plus reference TRBV7-9 and TRBJ2-7, the full variable domain is DTGVSQNPRHKITKRGQNVTFRCDPISEHNRLYWYRQTLGQGPEFLTYFQNEAQLEKSRLLSDRFSAERPKGSFSTLEIQRTEQGDSAMYLCASSQIQGQGTYEQYFGPGTRLTVT.

The J gene is TRBJ2-2, the V gene TRBV27; TRBD2 agrees at 9 bases. The CDR3 loop spans 18 amino acids. Per the germline V gene, CDR1 is MNHEY and CDR2 is SMNVEV (reference sequence). Losses at the gene ends were 2 bases for V and 3 bases for J; bases not matched to a gene: 10. The CDR3, as DNA: TGTGCCAGCAGTTTACGGGGCGGGGGGGCCGCACACACCGGGGAGCTGTTTTTT. This translates into CASSLRGGGAAHTGELFF.

This rearrangement joins TRBV18 to TRBJ1-5, with 8 positions matching TRBD1. In germline, CDR1 is KGHSH, CDR2 LQKENI. The CDR3 contains 16 residues. Trimming at V came to 3 bases and at J to 7 bases, leaving 11 bases not matched to a gene. As DNA, the CDR3 is TGTGCCAGCTCACCCCAAACAGGGGGTAGAGAACAGCCCCAGCATTTT. It codes for CASSPQTGGREQPQHF.

The chain combines TRBV7-2 with TRBJ2-7; maybe TRBD1 (5 bases). Germline V gene data show CDR1 as SGHTA and CDR2 as FQGNSA. The V gene lost 5 bases and the J gene lost 0 bases, with 14 bases spanning the gap. The CDR3 consists of 15 residues. The CDR3 sequence is CASSPQGLSSYEQYF. The CDR3 nucleotides are TGTGCCAGCAGCCCCCAGGGTCTTTCCTCCTACGAGCAGTACTTC.

This chain joins TRBV3-1 (or the pseudogene TRBV3-2) and TRBJ1-3, with TRBD1 as a possible D gene (5 bases). Trimming took 3 bases from V and 14 from J, leaving 11 bases between them. CDR3 size: 11 residues. Germline values: CDR1 LGHDT, CDR2 YNNKEL (reference sequence). The CDR3 spells CASSQSGVVYF. The CDR3, as DNA: TGTGCCAGCAGCCAGTCGGGGGTAGTATATTTT.

The CDR3 region is CASSQDSGGATWQFF. In DNA, the CDR3 is TGTGCCAGCAGCCAAGACAGCGGGGGGGCCACGTGGCAGTTCTTC. This chain links TRBV4-2 with TRBJ2-1; 10 bases line up with TRBD2. J was trimmed by 12 bases and V by 0 bases; bases with no gene match: 8. Germline lookup yields CDR1 LGHNA and CDR2 YNFKEQ. The length of the CDR3 is 15 residues.

This clone was found once. The chain recombines TRBV2 with TRBJ1-4, with no clear D. The germline gives CDR1 SNHLY, CDR2 FYNNEI. This CDR3 has 15 residues. The V and J ends lost 3 bases and 3 bases respectively, with 11 bases between them. In DNA form, the CDR3 reads TGTGCCAGCAGTGAGGTCAGACCTCCTAATGAAAAACTGTTTTTT. It specifies CASSEVRPPNEKLFF.

This chain connects TRBV27 to TRBJ2-7; maybe TRBD2 (7 bases). Germline CDR1 MNHEY, CDR2 SMNVEV (reference sequence). The CDR3 contains 13 residues. V lost 3 bases and J lost 6, with 12 bases in between. CDR3 sequence reads: CASSFGGLAEQYF. For the CDR3, the DNA is TGTGCCAGCAGTTTCGGGGGGCTCGCCGAGCAGTACTTC.

Comments on this clone: In the same sample, other DNA sequences code for this CDR3. The rearrangement joins TRBV18 to TRBJ2-7; possible D gene TRBD2, 6 bases. Per the germline V gene, CDR1 is KGHSH and CDR2 is LQKENI. The CDR3 is 14 amino acids. Trimming took off 3 bases at V and 2 bases at J, with 11 bases between the two ends. The CDR3 loop is CASSPPGLAYEQYF. CDR3 DNA: TGTGCCAGCTCACCGCCGGGACTTGCCTACGAGCAGTACTTC. Complete variable domain (other parts from reference TRBV18 and TRBJ2-7): NAGVMQNPRHLVRRRGQEARLRCSPMKGHSHVYWYRQLPEEGLKFMVYLQKENIIDESGMPKERFSAEFPKEGPSILRIQQVVRGDSAAYFCASSPPGLAYEQYFGPGTRLTVT.

CDR3 sequence reads: CASSFLLTSNQPQHF. CDR3 sequence (DNA): TGTGCCAGCAGCTTTCTTCTGACTAGCAATCAGCCCCAGCATTTT. The chain combines TRBV5-8 with TRBJ1-5; no reliable D call. Germline CDR1 and CDR2: SGHTS and YDEGEE. Deletions cut 2 bases from V and 0 bases from J, with 9 bases between. The CDR3 spans 15 residues.

Comment on this clone: Other DNA sequences in this specimen translate into the identical CDR3. This chain connects TRBV7-3 to TRBJ2-5; no clear D. The CDR3 spans 13 residues. Germline CDR1 is SGHTA and CDR2 is FQGTGA. V was clipped by 2 bases and J by 0 bases, with 4 bases between them. CDR3 bases: TGTGCCAGCAGCTTAGGATACCAAGAGACCCAGTACTTC. Translation gives CASSLGYQETQYF.

The chain recombines TRBV7-7 with TRBJ2-2, with 11 bases that match TRBD2. This CDR3 has 19 residues. CDR1 is SSHAT, CDR2 FNYEAQ, per germline (reference sequence). J gave up 0 bases and V 6 bases, and 12 bases lay outside the gene matches. The CDR3 DNA reads as TGTGCCAGCAGTCGACTAGCGGGGTCCATGATCGCGAACACCGGGGAGCTGTTTTTT. Translation gives CASSRLAGSMIANTGELFF.

CDR3 in amino acids: CASSLTGPGPHYEQYF. For the CDR3, the DNA is TGTGCCAGCAGCTTAACAGGTCCAGGACCCCACTACGAGCAGTACTTC. The rearrangement uses TRBV11-1 and TRBJ2-7, with a possible D match to TRBD1 (5 bases). The germline V gene encodes CDR1 SGHAT and CDR2 FQDESV (reference sequence). Trimming left V 2 bases short and J 3 bases short, with 17 bases between. The CDR3 is 16 amino acids.

This chain connects TRBV11-2 to TRBJ2-7; D may be TRBD1 (6 bases). This CDR3 region has 16 residues. CDR1 is SGHAT, CDR2 FQNNGV, per germline. Between the trimmed V and J ends, which lost 0 bases and 3 bases, there was a span of 15 bases. This CDR3 reads CASSLDRPGQNYEQYF. CDR3 coding DNA: TGTGCCAGCAGCTTAGATCGTCCCGGACAGAACTACGAGCAGTACTTC.